The 4 T cell receptor beta chains below all came from one sample that was sequenced in a study of blood T cells in healthy people across ages. Then a second PCR, running roughly 7 to 11 cycles, was carried out with a sample-barcoded 5' primer and a J-beta primer mix. TCRdb re-analysed the 5' RACE reads in MiXCR, keeping a single row per CDR3 protein. The repertoire includes some 1,800,000 distinct CDR3 sequences, roughly two fifths of them detected once, and 23% sits in the top ten. Sequencing was performed on blood. The receptors were sampled from a human donor in good health.

The CDR3 is CASSEYLRVNQPQHF. CDR3 coding DNA: TGTGCCAGCAGTGAATATCTCAGGGTCAATCAGCCCCAGCATTTT. The V call is TRBV2, the J call TRBJ1-5; D is possibly TRBD1 (5 bases). Germline CDR1 and CDR2: SNHLY and FYNNEI. The CDR3 totals 15 residues. V was trimmed by 2 bases and J by 3 bases, leaving 11 bases between them.

This rearrangement joins TRBV6-6 to TRBJ1-6; TRBD1 is a possible D gene (6 bases). CDR3 length: 15 residues. V was shortened by 2 bases and J by 7 bases, with 12 bases between the two germline ends. Germline V gene lookup returns CDR1 MNHNY and CDR2 SVGAGI (reference sequence). CDR3 nucleotide sequence: TGTGCCAGCAGTTACGGCAGGGGACTCAATTCACCCCTCCACTTT. Encoded protein: CASSYGRGLNSPLHF.

The rearrangement uses TRBV24-1 and TRBJ2-3, with TRBD2 matching 8 bases. The V gene's germline CDR1 is KGHDR and CDR2 SFDVKD. CDR3 length: 17 amino acids. With 3 bases clipped from V and 0 bases from J, the junction kept 7 bases outside the gene matches. The CDR3, as DNA: TGTGCCACCAGTGATCCCATAGCGGGGAGTAGCACAGATACGCAGTATTTT. Translated: CATSDPIAGSSTDTQYF.

The chain links TRBV15 to TRBJ1-1; D gene ambiguous. Trimming removed 5 bases from V and 0 bases from J, with 10 bases in between. The CDR3 consists of 14 residues. CDR1 is LNHNV and CDR2 is YYDKDF in the germline V gene (reference sequence). Written as DNA, the CDR3 is TGTGCCACCAGCTCCAGGCTTTTGAACACTGAAGCTTTCTTT. The encoded protein is CATSSRLLNTEAFF.